Listed below are T cell receptor beta chains from one sample, sequenced in a study of long-term antiretroviral therapy in people with HIV. Produced via immunoSEQ multiplex PCR; TCRdb's table is partial and in-frame only. In the table there are under 45,000 clones, around 85% of which are singletons. Sequenced material: unsorted PBMCs, taken 3.1 years after starting antiretroviral therapy. These receptors were obtained from a woman aged 45 to 65 with HIV. Each CDR3 is given with its conserved first and last residue. The order of the fields is V gene, J gene, D gene, clone size, CDR3 protein, CDR3 DNA. The D gene is left open where the match is weak. Some rows mark clone size as missing; the rest say once, few, many or name a class of expanded clone.

>TRBV7-2|TRBJ2-1|NA|NA
CASSYYNEQFF
TGTGCCAGCAGCTACTACAATGAGCAGTTCTTC
>TRBV25-1|TRBJ2-3|NA|NA
CASSEPWQPFRAYF
TGTGCCAGCAGTGAGCCCTGGCAGCCTTTTAGGGCGTATTTT
>TRBV7-9|TRBJ2-6|TRBD1|NA
CASSPTGAGANVLTF
TGTGCCAGCAGCCCCACAGGGGCTGGGGCCAACGTCCTGACTTTC
>TRBV25-1|TRBJ1-1|NA|NA
CASSESWTTYEAFF
TGTGCCAGCAGTGAATCTTGGACAACCTATGAAGCTTTCTTT
>TRBV10-1|TRBJ2-7|TRBD1|NA
CASSEGQGAYEQYF
TGCGCCAGCAGTGAGGGACAGGGGGCCTACGAGCAGTACTTC
>TRBV9|TRBJ2-4|TRBD2|once
CASSPQRGRGKNIQYF
TGTGCCAGCAGCCCTCAGCGGGGTAGGGGCAAAAACATTCAGTACTTC
>TRBV9|TRBJ1-1|TRBD1|NA
CASSASWDRRNTEAFF
TGTGCCAGCAGCGCCTCTTGGGACAGGAGGAACACTGAAGCTTTCTTT
>TRBV6-5|TRBJ2-3|NA|NA
CASTPNTRDTQYF
TGTGCCAGCACCCCCAACACCCGAGATACGCAGTATTTT
>TRBV7-9|TRBJ2-7|NA|few
CASSLSHAGEQYF
TGTGCCAGCAGCTTATCCCATGCCGGCGAGCAGTACTTC
>TRBV19|TRBJ2-7|NA|NA
CASSTFGGASYEQYF
TGTGCCAGTAGTACCTTTGGGGGGGCCTCCTACGAGCAGTACTTC
>TRBV11-2|TRBJ2-5|TRBD2|NA
CASRPTGGAWETQYF
TGTGCCAGCAGGCCGACCGGGGGGGCCTGGGAGACCCAGTACTTC
>TRBV5-4|TRBJ1-3|NA|NA
CASSLAPVGAVNTIYF
TGTGCCAGCAGCTTGGCCCCGGTCGGGGCAGTAAACACCATATATTTT
>TRBV4-2|TRBJ1-5|NA|NA
CASSHEVQSNQPQHF
TGTGCCAGCAGCCATGAGGTACAGAGCAATCAGCCCCAGCATTTT
>TRBV12-5|TRBJ2-3|NA|NA
CASLMMGGWTDTQYF
TGTGCTAGTTTGATGATGGGGGGCTGGACAGATACGCAGTATTTT
>TRBV19|TRBJ1-3|NA|NA
CASSIAVSGNTIYF
TGTGCCAGTAGTATCGCGGTCTCTGGAAACACCATATATTTT
>TRBV10-3|TRBJ1-5|TRBD1|NA
CAISQGGQPQHF
TGTGCCATCAGCCAGGGGGGACAGCCCCAGCATTTT
>TRBV7-2|TRBJ1-1|NA|few
CASSLGSGTEAFF
TGTGCCAGCAGCTTGGGGAGTGGCACTGAAGCTTTCTTT
>TRBV7-8|TRBJ1-5|NA|NA
CASSFLQRGQNQPQHF
TGTGCCAGCAGCTTCCTCCAGCGGGGACAAAATCAGCCCCAGCATTTT
>TRBV5-4|TRBJ2-2|NA|NA
CASSLGRSVTNTGELFF
TGTGCCAGCAGCTTGGGCAGATCGGTAACGAACACCGGGGAGCTGTTTTTT
>TRBV15|TRBJ2-1|TRBD2|NA
CATSRDIGGGGNEQFF
TGTGCCACCAGCAGAGATATTGGCGGGGGAGGCAATGAGCAGTTCTTC
>TRBV5-1|TRBJ1-1|TRBD1|NA
CASSRWTGEGNTEAFF
TGCGCCAGCAGCAGATGGACAGGGGAAGGGAACACTGAAGCTTTCTTT
>TRBV5-4|TRBJ2-5|NA|NA
CASSLAQGIRETQYF
TGTGCCAGCAGCTTGGCCCAGGGGATTCGGGAGACCCAGTACTTC
>TRBV6-6|TRBJ1-2|NA|few
CASRGLNYGYTF
TGTGCCAGCAGGGGTCTTAACTATGGCTACACCTTC
>TRBV18|TRBJ1-6|NA|NA
CASSPSRGEDSPLHF
TGTGCCAGCTCACCAAGTAGGGGCGAGGATTCACCCCTCCACTTT
>TRBV18|TRBJ2-7|NA|once
CASSPGSEQYF
TGTGCCAGCTCACCCGGTTCAGAGCAGTACTTC
>TRBV5-6|TRBJ1-1|NA|NA
CASSLTASSEAFF
TGTGCCAGCAGCTTGACAGCATCATCTGAAGCTTTCTTT
>TRBV4-2|TRBJ2-2|NA|few
CASSQWTPGTGELFF
TGTGCCAGCAGCCAGTGGACGCCAGGAACCGGGGAGCTGTTTTTT
>TRBV9|TRBJ1-2|NA|few
CASSVDRSYTF
TGTGCCAGCAGCGTAGACCGGAGCTACACCTTC
>TRBV7-6|TRBJ1-1|TRBD1|NA
CASSRSGQGSGTEAFF
TGTGCCAGCAGCCGATCCGGACAGGGAAGCGGCACTGAAGCTTTCTTT
>TRBV7-3|TRBJ1-4|NA|NA
CASSRSSSEKLFF
TGTGCCAGCAGTAGGTCTTCTAGTGAAAAACTGTTTTTT
>TRBV27|TRBJ2-1|NA|NA
CASKGDRNEQFF
TGTGCCAGCAAAGGGGATAGGAATGAGCAGTTCTTC
>TRBV2|TRBJ2-7|NA|NA
CASSEYFSRDEQYF
TGTGCCAGCAGTGAATATTTTAGTCGTGACGAGCAGTACTTC
>TRBV5-1|TRBJ2-1|NA|NA
CASSTTLQFNEQFF
TGCGCCAGCAGCACAACATTACAGTTCAATGAGCAGTTCTTC
>TRBV2|TRBJ2-7|NA|NA
CASSPGTEQYF
TGTGCCAGCAGCCCTGGTACAGAGCAGTACTTC
>TRBV7-2|TRBJ1-5|NA|NA
CASSLAGDQPQHF
TGTGCCAGCAGCTTAGCAGGCGATCAGCCCCAGCATTTT
>TRBV4-1|TRBJ1-6|NA|NA
CASSQRRGSPLHF
TGCGCCAGCAGCCAACGCAGGGGTTCACCCCTCCACTTT
>TRBV29-1|TRBJ1-3|NA|NA
CSVLMASGNTIYF
TGCAGCGTGTTGATGGCCTCTGGAAACACCATATATTTT
>TRBV19|TRBJ1-6|NA|once
CASSAGQYNSPLHF
TGTGCCAGTAGTGCGGGACAATATAATTCACCCCTCCACTTT
>TRBV11-2|TRBJ1-4|TRBD1|NA
CASSLGAGQGASSEKLFF
TGTGCCAGCAGCTTAGGCGCGGGACAGGGGGCTTCAAGTGAAAAACTGTTTTTT
>TRBV7-9|TRBJ1-1|NA|NA
CASSLQGLNTEAFF
TGTGCCAGCAGCCTACAGGGATTGAACACTGAAGCTTTCTTT
>TRBV14|TRBJ1-1|NA|NA
CANRIKTGMNTEAFF
TGTGCCAACCGAATAAAGACAGGAATGAACACTGAAGCTTTCTTT
>TRBV7-6|TRBJ1-4|NA|once
CASSFLGQGYEKLFF
TGTGCCAGCAGCTTTCTCGGTCAGGGATATGAAAAACTGTTTTTT
>TRBV19|TRBJ2-7|NA|NA
CASSSRLDASYEQYF
TGTGCCAGTAGTTCGAGGTTGGACGCCTCCTACGAGCAGTACTTC
>TRBV5-1|TRBJ1-1|NA|NA
CASSLGVSTEAFF
TGCGCCAGCAGCTTAGGGGTATCAACTGAAGCTTTCTTT
>TRBV10-3|TRBJ2-2|NA|NA
CAISETVLGTGELFF
TGTGCCATCAGTGAAACCGTATTGGGAACCGGGGAGCTGTTTTTT
>TRBV7-2|TRBJ2-2|TRBD1|NA
CASSSWTGYNTGELFF
TGTGCCAGCAGCTCCTGGACAGGGTATAACACCGGGGAGCTGTTTTTT
>TRBV5-4|TRBJ1-3|NA|once
CASSFLGNTIYF
TGTGCCAGCAGCTTTTTGGGAAACACCATATATTTT
>TRBV10-3|TRBJ2-2|TRBD2|NA
CAISGGGSANTGELFF
TGTGCCATCAGTGGCGGGGGGTCCGCGAACACCGGGGAGCTGTTTTTT
>TRBV6-6|TRBJ2-3|NA|NA
CASGRGITDTQYF
TGTGCCAGCGGTCGGGGGATCACAGATACGCAGTATTTT
>TRBV11-2|TRBJ1-4|NA|NA
CASSLEGGSSEKLFF
TGTGCCAGCAGCTTAGAGGGGGGTTCGAGCGAAAAACTGTTTTTT
>TRBV7-8|TRBJ1-2|NA|NA
CASSPRAGEPPGYGYTF
TGTGCCAGCAGCCCACGGGCAGGGGAACCTCCGGGCTATGGCTACACCTTC
>TRBV5-1|TRBJ1-4|NA|NA
CASSLAGVSTNEKLFF
TGCGCCAGCAGCTTGGCTGGGGTATCAACTAATGAAAAACTGTTTTTT
>TRBV18|TRBJ1-3|NA|NA
CASSRTGFSGNTIYF
TGTGCCAGCTCACGAACAGGTTTCTCTGGAAACACCATATATTTT
>TRBV5-1|TRBJ2-3|TRBD1|NA
CASSLVGGSTDTQYF
TGCGCCAGCAGCTTGGTAGGGGGCTCGACAGATACGCAGTATTTT
>TRBV5-1|TRBJ1-2|TRBD1|NA
CASSLIQGAFDGYTF
TGCGCCAGCAGCTTGATCCAGGGGGCTTTTGATGGCTACACCTTC
>TRBV11-1|TRBJ2-7|TRBD2|NA
CASKAQRGDSYEQYF
TGTGCCAGCAAGGCACAGCGGGGGGATTCCTACGAGCAGTACTTC
>TRBV2|TRBJ2-7|TRBD1|NA
CASGQGLSSYEQYF
TGTGCCAGCGGACAGGGGTTATCCTCCTACGAGCAGTACTTC